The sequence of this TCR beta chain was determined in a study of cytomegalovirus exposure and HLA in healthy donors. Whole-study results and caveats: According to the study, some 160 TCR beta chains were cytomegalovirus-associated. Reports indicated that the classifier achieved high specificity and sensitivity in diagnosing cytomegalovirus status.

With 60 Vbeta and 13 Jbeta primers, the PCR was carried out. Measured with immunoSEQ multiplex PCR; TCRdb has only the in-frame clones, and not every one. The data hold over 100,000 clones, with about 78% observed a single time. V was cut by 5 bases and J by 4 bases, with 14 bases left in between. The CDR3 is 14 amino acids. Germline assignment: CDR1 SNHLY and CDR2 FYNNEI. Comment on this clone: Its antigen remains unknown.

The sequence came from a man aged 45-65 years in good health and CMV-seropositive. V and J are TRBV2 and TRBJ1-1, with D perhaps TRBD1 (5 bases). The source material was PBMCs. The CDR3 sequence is CASSLDTRGTEAFF. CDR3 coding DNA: TGTGCCAGCAGTCTGGACACCCGAGGCACTGAAGCTTTCTTT.